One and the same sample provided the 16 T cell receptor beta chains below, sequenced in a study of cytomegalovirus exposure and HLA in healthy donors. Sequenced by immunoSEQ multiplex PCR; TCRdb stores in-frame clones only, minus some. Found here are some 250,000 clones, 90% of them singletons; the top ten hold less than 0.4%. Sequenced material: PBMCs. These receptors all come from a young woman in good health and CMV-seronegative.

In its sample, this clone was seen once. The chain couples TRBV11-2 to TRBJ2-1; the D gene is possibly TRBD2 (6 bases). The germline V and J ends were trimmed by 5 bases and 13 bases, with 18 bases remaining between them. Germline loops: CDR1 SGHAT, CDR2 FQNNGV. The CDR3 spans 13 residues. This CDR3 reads CASSTGRGALQFF. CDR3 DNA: TGTGCCAGCAGCACCGGGCGCGGGGCCCTTCAGTTCTTC.

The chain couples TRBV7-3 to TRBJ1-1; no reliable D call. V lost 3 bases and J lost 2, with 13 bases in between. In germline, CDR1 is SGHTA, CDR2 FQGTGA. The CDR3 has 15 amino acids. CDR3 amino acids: CASSFEPGPNTEAFF. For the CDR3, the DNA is TGTGCCAGCAGCTTTGAGCCCGGTCCAAACACTGAAGCTTTCTTT.

The CDR3 DNA follows: TGTGCCAGCAGTCCCTTTTTTGGGGACACCTATGATAGCAATCAGCCCCAGCATTTT. It codes for CASSPFFGDTYDSNQPQHF. V and J are TRBV28 and TRBJ1-5; D perhaps matches TRBD1 (6 bases). In germline, CDR1 is MDHEN, CDR2 SYDVKM. The CDR3 length is 19 residues. Trimming removed 5 bases at V and 0 bases at J, with 23 bases between.

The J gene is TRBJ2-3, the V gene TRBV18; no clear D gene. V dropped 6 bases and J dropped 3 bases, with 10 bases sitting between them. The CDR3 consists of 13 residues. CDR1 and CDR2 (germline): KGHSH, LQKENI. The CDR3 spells CASSLPGTDTQYF. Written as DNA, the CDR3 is TGTGCCAGCTCCCTCCCAGGTACAGATACGCAGTATTTT.

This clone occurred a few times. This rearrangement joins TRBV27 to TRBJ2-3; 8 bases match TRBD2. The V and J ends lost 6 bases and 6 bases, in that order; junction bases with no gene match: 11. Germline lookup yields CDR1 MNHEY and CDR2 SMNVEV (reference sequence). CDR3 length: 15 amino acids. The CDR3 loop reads CASRPSGGQRDTQYF. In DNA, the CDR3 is TGTGCCAGCAGACCCAGCGGGGGCCAGAGGGATACGCAGTATTTT.

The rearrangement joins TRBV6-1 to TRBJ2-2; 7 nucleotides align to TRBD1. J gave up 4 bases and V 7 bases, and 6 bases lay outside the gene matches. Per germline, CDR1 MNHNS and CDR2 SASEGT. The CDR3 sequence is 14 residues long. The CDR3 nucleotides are TGTGCCAGCATCCAGGACAGGCGCACCGGGGAGCTGTTTTTT. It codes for CASIQDRRTGELFF.

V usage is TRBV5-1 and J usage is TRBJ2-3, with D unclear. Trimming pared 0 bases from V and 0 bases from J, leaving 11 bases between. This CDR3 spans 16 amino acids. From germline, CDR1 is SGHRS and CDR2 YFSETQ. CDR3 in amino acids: CASSLVPGRSTDTQYF. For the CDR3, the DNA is TGCGCCAGCAGCTTGGTGCCGGGTCGGAGCACAGATACGCAGTATTTT.

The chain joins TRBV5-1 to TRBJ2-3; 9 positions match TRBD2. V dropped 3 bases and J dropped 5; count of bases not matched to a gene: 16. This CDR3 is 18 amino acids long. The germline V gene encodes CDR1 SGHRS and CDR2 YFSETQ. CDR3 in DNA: TGCGCCAGCAGCTGGACCCCAGCCGGCGGGGGGGCCCGAGATACGCAGTATTTT. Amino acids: CASSWTPAGGGARDTQYF.

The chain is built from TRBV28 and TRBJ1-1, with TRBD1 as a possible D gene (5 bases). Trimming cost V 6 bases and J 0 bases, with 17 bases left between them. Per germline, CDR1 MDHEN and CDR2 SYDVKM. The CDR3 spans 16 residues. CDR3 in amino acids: CASSPPTAGVNTEAFF. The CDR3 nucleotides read TGTGCCAGCAGCCCTCCCACTGCGGGGGTGAACACTGAAGCTTTCTTT.

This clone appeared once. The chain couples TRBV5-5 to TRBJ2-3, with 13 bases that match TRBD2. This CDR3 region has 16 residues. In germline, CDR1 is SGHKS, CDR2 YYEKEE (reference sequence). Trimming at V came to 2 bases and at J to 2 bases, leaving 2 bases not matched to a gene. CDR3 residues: CASSFGTSGDTDTQYF. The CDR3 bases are TGTGCCAGCAGCTTCGGGACTAGCGGGGACACAGATACGCAGTATTTT.

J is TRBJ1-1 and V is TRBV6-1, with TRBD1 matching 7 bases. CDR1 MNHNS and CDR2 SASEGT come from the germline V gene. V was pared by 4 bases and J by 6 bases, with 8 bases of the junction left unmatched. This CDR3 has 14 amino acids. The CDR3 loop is CASSGNRGEAEAFF. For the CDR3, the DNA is TGTGCCAGCAGTGGCAACAGGGGCGAAGCTGAAGCTTTCTTT.

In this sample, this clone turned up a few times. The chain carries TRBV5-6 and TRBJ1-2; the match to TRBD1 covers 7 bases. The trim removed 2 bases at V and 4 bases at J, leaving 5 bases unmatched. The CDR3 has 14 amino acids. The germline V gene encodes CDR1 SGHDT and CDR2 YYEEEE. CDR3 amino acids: CASSLDRVPYGYTF. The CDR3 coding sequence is TGTGCCAGCAGCTTAGACAGGGTGCCCTATGGCTACACCTTC.

The CDR3 loop is CASSPIRQGSTNEKLFF. In DNA form, the CDR3 reads TGCGCCAGCAGCCCCATCCGACAGGGTTCAACTAATGAAAAACTGTTTTTT. This chain connects TRBV4-1 to TRBJ1-4; 7 nucleotides align to TRBD1. The CDR3 length is 17 residues. V lost 4 bases to trimming and J lost 0 bases; unmatched junction nucleotides: 8. Germline assignment: CDR1 MGHRA and CDR2 YSYEKL.

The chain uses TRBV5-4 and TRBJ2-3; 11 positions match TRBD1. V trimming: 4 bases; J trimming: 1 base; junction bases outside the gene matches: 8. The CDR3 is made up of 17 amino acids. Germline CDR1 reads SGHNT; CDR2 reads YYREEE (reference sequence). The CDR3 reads CASSLLGQGAGTDTQYF. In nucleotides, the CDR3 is TGTGCCAGCAGCCTCCTTGGACAGGGGGCTGGCACAGATACGCAGTATTTT.

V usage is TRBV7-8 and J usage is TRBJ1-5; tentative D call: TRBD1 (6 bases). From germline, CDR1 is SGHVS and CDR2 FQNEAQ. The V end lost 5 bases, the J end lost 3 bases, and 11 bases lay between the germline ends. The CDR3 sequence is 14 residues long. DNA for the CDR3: TGTGCCAGCAGCCAGGACAGCACCAATCAGCCCCAGCATTTT. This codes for CASSQDSTNQPQHF.

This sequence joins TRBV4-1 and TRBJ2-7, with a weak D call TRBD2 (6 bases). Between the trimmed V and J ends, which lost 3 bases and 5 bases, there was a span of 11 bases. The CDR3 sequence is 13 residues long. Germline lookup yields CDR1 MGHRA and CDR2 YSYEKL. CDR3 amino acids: CASSQAPGDEQYF. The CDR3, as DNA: TGCGCCAGCAGCCAGGCCCCGGGGGACGAGCAGTACTTC.